A single sample gave rise to the 14 T cell receptor beta chains below, sequenced in a study of blood T cell repertoires in COVID-19. Only in-frame clones appear in the TCRdb table, and some are missing; sequencing was by immunoSEQ multiplex PCR. The data show approximately 75,000 clones, approximately 74% seen once. Sequenced: peripheral blood. Receptor source: a human donor with acute or convalescent COVID-19. The donor label of this sample is uncertain.

CDR3 in amino acids: CASSTPSGGLNEQFF. Written as DNA, the CDR3 is TGTGCCAGTAGTACCCCTAGCGGGGGCCTAAATGAGCAGTTCTTC. V is TRBV19 and J is TRBJ2-1; 10 bases match TRBD2. The CDR3 is made up of 15 amino acids. The V segment lost 4 bases and the J segment 7 bases; nucleotides outside the gene matches: 7. Germline loops: CDR1 LNHDA, CDR2 SQIVND (reference sequence).

The rearrangement links TRBV15 to TRBJ1-2, with 12 bases lining up with TRBD1. Germline-derived CDR1 and CDR2 are LNHNV and YYDKDF (reference sequence). CDR3 length: 16 amino acids. The V segment lost 1 base and the J segment 7 bases; nucleotides outside the gene matches: 7. This CDR3 reads CATSRGGTGGESGYTF. The CDR3 region has the DNA TGTGCCACCAGCAGAGGAGGGACAGGGGGCGAGAGTGGCTACACCTTC.

The V and J genes are TRBV2 and TRBJ1-5; 8 bases are a match to TRBD1. This CDR3 is 17 amino acids long. The junction had 11 bases not matched to a gene; V was cut back by 5 bases and J by 2 bases. Germline assignment: CDR1 SNHLY and CDR2 FYNNEI. The CDR3 region has the DNA TGTGCCAGCAGTTCCCTCAGGACAGGGAGAGGCAATCAGCCCCAGCATTTT. Residues: CASSSLRTGRGNQPQHF.

The V call is TRBV5-6, the J call TRBJ1-2; 7 bases line up with TRBD1. V lost 4 bases to trimming and J lost 4 bases; unmatched junction nucleotides: 4. The CDR3 covers 13 residues. Germline V gene lookup returns CDR1 SGHDT and CDR2 YYEEEE. CDR3 bases: TGTGCCAGCAGCACCAGGGGGTCCTATGGCTACACCTTC. Translating it yields CASSTRGSYGYTF.

The rearrangement uses TRBV5-1 and TRBJ2-1; no definite D call. This CDR3 contains 13 residues. Germline assignment: CDR1 SGHRS and CDR2 YFSETQ. Trimming took 4 bases from V and 2 from J, leaving 7 bases between them. The DNA for the CDR3 is TGCGCCAGCAGCCAGGTCACCTACAATGAGCAGTTCTTC. It encodes CASSQVTYNEQFF.

The CDR3 region is CASSWSGGRSEETQYF. The CDR3 region has the DNA TGTGCCAGCAGCTGGTCAGGGGGAAGATCCGAGGAGACCCAGTACTTC. The chain is built from TRBV6-6 and TRBJ2-5; 7 nucleotides align to TRBD1. CDR1 and CDR2 (germline): MNHNY, SVGAGI (reference sequence). Unmatched junction bases numbered 15, after V lost 6 bases and J lost 5 bases. CDR3 length: 16 amino acids.

The rearrangement joins TRBV5-1 to TRBJ2-5; 8 bases map to TRBD1. Germline trimming cut 3 bases from V and 5 bases from J; bases unmatched to any gene: 3. The CDR3 is made up of 13 amino acids. Germline values: CDR1 SGHRS, CDR2 YFSETQ. CDR3 region: CASSSGGSETQYF. For the CDR3, the DNA is TGCGCCAGCAGCTCAGGGGGCTCGGAGACCCAGTACTTC.

This clone has just a few counts. The rearrangement joins TRBV7-8 to TRBJ1-5; 8 bases align to TRBD1. CDR1 and CDR2 (germline): SGHVS, FQNEAQ. CDR3 length: 15 amino acids. The junction had 7 bases not matched to a gene; V was cut back by 5 bases and J by 4 bases. For the CDR3, the DNA is TGTGCCAGCAGCATTACAGGGGGGTTTAATCAGCCCCAGCATTTT. This codes for CASSITGGFNQPQHF.

The rearrangement uses TRBV5-1 and TRBJ1-2; D perhaps matches TRBD1 (6 bases). Looked up from germline, CDR1 is SGHRS and CDR2 is YFSETQ. The length of the CDR3 is 13 residues. V lost 0 bases to trimming and J lost 4 bases, with 7 bases between them. The CDR3 is CASSLDRVYGYTF. CDR3 coding DNA: TGCGCCAGCAGCTTGGACAGGGTCTATGGCTACACCTTC.

The chain couples TRBV5-5 to TRBJ2-1; a weak D match, TRBD1 (7 bases). This CDR3 spans 14 amino acids. Per the germline V gene, CDR1 is SGHKS and CDR2 is YYEKEE (reference sequence). V lost 4 bases and J lost 4, with 12 bases in between. The CDR3 DNA reads TGTGCCAGCAGCATCTCAGGGGGGTACAATGAGCAGTTCTTC. Translation gives CASSISGGYNEQFF.

The DNA for the CDR3 is TGTGCCAGCTCACCCCAGGAAAGGGAGGGCCTAACAGATACGCAGTATTTT. Translation: CASSPQEREGLTDTQYF. V usage is TRBV28 and J usage is TRBJ2-3, with TRBD2 matching over 7 bases. The junction had 17 bases not matched to a gene; V was cut back by 8 bases and J by 3 bases. CDR1 and CDR2 (germline): MDHEN, SYDVKM. This CDR3 has 17 amino acids.

The chain uses TRBV11-3 and TRBJ2-7, with 10 positions matching TRBD1. The CDR3 has 17 residues. From germline, CDR1 is SGHNT and CDR2 YENEEA. V was clipped by 3 bases and J by 0 bases; unmatched bases: 8. CDR3 sequence reads: CASSLAGTGEGSYEQYV. Written as DNA, the CDR3 is TGTGCCAGCAGCTTGGCCGGGACAGGGGAAGGCTCCTACGAGCAGTACGTC.

This clone was detected only once. The rearrangement uses TRBV5-1 and TRBJ2-7, with 9 bases fitting TRBD2. Trimming removed 4 bases from V and 6 bases from J; junction bases left unmatched: 11. Germline V CDR1 and CDR2: SGHRS, YFSETQ. This CDR3 contains 15 residues. As DNA, the CDR3 is TGCGCCAGCAGCAATGAAGCGGGAGGCCCCCGCGAGCAGTACTTC. Translation gives CASSNEAGGPREQYF.

J is TRBJ1-5 and V is TRBV3-1 (or the pseudogene TRBV3-2); a possible D gene is TRBD1 (5 bases). The CDR3 contains 15 residues. Germline CDR1 reads LGHDT; CDR2 reads YNNKEL (reference sequence). The germline V and J ends were trimmed by 3 bases and 4 bases, with 13 bases remaining between them. The CDR3, as DNA: TGTGCCAGCAGCCAGATGCGGGGGATAAATCAGCCCCAGCATTTT. It codes for CASSQMRGINQPQHF.